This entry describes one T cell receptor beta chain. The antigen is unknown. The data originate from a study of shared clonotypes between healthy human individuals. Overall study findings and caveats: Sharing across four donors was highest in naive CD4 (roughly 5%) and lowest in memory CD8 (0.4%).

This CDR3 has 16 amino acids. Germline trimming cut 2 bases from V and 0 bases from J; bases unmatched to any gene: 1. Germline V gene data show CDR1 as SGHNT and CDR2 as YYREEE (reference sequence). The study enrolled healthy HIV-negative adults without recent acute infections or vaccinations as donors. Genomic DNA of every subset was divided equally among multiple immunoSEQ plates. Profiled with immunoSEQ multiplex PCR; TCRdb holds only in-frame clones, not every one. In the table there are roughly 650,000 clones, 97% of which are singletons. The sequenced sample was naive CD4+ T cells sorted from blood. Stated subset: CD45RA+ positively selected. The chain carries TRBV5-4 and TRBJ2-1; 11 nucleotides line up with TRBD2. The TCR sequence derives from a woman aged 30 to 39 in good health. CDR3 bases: TGTGCCAGCAGCTTCGGGACTAGCGGCTCCTACAATGAGCAGTTCTTC. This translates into CASSFGTSGSYNEQFF.